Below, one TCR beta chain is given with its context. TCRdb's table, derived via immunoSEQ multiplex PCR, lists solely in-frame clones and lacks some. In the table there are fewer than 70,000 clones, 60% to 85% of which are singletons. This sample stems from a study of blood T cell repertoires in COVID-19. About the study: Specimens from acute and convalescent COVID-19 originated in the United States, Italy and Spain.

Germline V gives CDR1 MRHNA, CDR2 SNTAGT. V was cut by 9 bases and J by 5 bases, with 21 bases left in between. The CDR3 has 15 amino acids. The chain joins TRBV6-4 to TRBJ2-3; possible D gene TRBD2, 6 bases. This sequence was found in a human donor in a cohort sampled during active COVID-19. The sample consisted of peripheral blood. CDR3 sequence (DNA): TGTGCCAGTAGTTTGGAGTGGAGGGCCGGAGATACGCAGTATTTT. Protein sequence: CASSLEWRAGDTQYF.